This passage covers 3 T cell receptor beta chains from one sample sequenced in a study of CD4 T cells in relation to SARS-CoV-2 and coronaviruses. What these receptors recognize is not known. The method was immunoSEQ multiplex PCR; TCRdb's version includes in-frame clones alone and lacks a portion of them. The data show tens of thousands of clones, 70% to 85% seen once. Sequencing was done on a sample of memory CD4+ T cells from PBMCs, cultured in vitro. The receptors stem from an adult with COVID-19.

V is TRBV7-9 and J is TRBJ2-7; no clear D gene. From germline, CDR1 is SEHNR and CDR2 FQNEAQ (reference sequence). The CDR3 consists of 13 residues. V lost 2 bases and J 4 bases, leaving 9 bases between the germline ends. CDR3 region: CASSLLLVYEQYF. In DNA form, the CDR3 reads TGTGCCAGCAGCTTACTACTTGTTTACGAGCAGTACTTC.

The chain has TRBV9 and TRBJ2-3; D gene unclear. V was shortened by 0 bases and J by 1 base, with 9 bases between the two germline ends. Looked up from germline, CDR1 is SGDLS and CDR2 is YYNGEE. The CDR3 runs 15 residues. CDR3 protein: CASSVVDGRTDTQYF. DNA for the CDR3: TGTGCCAGCAGCGTAGTTGACGGGCGCACAGATACGCAGTATTTT.

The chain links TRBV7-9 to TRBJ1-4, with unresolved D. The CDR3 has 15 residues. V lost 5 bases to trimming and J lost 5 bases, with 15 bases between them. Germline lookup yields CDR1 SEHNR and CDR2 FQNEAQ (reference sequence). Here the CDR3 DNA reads TGTGCCAGCAGCCAGAAGACGGATATGAATGAAAAACTGTTTTTT. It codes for CASSQKTDMNEKLFF.